This passage covers 6 T cell receptor beta chains from one sample sequenced in a study of long-term antiretroviral therapy in people with HIV. Investigators performed immunoSEQ version v3.0 at survey level. Produced via immunoSEQ multiplex PCR; TCRdb's table is partial and in-frame only. The table has under 45,000 clones, under 85% seen once. The specimen was unsorted PBMCs, collected 1 year after starting antiretroviral therapy. The receptors stem from a young man with HIV.

The chain combines TRBV27 with TRBJ2-1; 9 positions agree with TRBD1. The CDR3 runs to 15 residues. The germline V gene encodes CDR1 MNHEY and CDR2 SMNVEV (reference sequence). V was clipped by 4 bases and J by 7 bases; unmatched bases: 8. The CDR3 bases are TGTGCCAGCAGTTCCGGGACAGGGCTTGTAAATGAGCAGTTCTTC. Amino acids: CASSSGTGLVNEQFF.

The rearrangement links TRBV2 to TRBJ1-1; D unclear. Germline V gene lookup returns CDR1 SNHLY and CDR2 FYNNEI. The V and J ends lost 1 base and 2 bases respectively, with 14 bases between them. The CDR3 contains 16 residues. The CDR3 sequence: CASSEETTRRNTEAFF. CDR3 nucleotide sequence: TGTGCCAGCAGTGAAGAGACGACACGAAGAAACACTGAAGCTTTCTTT.

The V call is TRBV5-1, the J call TRBJ2-7; D is undetermined. V was trimmed by 0 bases and J by 2 bases, leaving 12 bases between them. The CDR3 consists of 15 residues. The germline gives CDR1 SGHRS, CDR2 YFSETQ. For the CDR3, the DNA is TGCGCCAGCAGCTTGGACTGGACCGCTCCCTACGAGCAGTACTTC. Protein: CASSLDWTAPYEQYF.

V gene TRBV5-8 combines with J gene TRBJ1-1, with a possible D match to TRBD1 (5 bases). The V gene lost 1 base and the J gene lost 4 bases, with 8 bases spanning the gap. CDR1 and CDR2 from the germline V gene are SGHTS and YDEGEE. There are 13 residues in the CDR3. The CDR3 loop reads CASSLTQGTEAFF. The CDR3, as DNA: TGTGCCAGCAGCTTGACCCAGGGCACTGAAGCTTTCTTT.

The chain combines TRBV13 with TRBJ1-2; D perhaps matches TRBD1 (6 bases). Germline loops: CDR1 PRHDT, CDR2 FYEKMQ (reference sequence). The CDR3 sequence is 14 residues long. The germline V and J ends were trimmed by 5 bases and 3 bases, with 13 bases remaining between them. Here the CDR3 reads CASSTVQGHYGYTF. As DNA, the CDR3 is TGTGCCAGCAGCACAGTCCAGGGGCACTATGGCTACACCTTC.

The V and J genes are TRBV14 and TRBJ1-2; D remains unclear. V was pared by 4 bases and J by 4 bases, with 10 bases between. This CDR3 region has 13 residues. Germline-derived CDR1 and CDR2 are SGHDN and FVKESK. CDR3 in DNA: TGTGCCAGCAGCCCTTATATAGGCTATGGCTACACCTTC. Translating it yields CASSPYIGYGYTF.